This T cell receptor beta chain was sequenced during a study of spatial heterogeneity in lung cancer. Study-level background: Where available, sequencing covered follow-up PBMC samples, taken at a median of approximately 2 years after resection. General study results and limits: At tumor resection, ubiquitous expanded TCRs were detected in blood more often than later.

Time point in this sample: blood at routine non-recurrence follow-up after resection. The sequenced material consisted of unsorted whole RNA from tumor, nontumor lung or frozen PBMC. MiXCR, applied by TCRdb to the 5' RACE reads, yields one record per CDR3 protein. The sample includes about 47,000 distinct CDR3 sequences, 7.4% of them seen just once. Regarding this clonotype: Its antigen is as yet unknown. Possible read error: a much larger clone is one base away.

This sequence was found in a female donor with early-stage non-small cell lung cancer. This material consisted of PBMCs, taken at follow-up.

CDR3 residues: CASSSPGHGHTF. CDR3 DNA sequence: TGTGCCAGCAGCTCACCGGGACATGGCCACACCTTC. V usage is TRBV7-8 and J usage is TRBJ1-2, with a weak D call TRBD1 (6 bases). Per germline, CDR1 SGHVS and CDR2 FQNEAQ. The CDR3 spans 12 residues.